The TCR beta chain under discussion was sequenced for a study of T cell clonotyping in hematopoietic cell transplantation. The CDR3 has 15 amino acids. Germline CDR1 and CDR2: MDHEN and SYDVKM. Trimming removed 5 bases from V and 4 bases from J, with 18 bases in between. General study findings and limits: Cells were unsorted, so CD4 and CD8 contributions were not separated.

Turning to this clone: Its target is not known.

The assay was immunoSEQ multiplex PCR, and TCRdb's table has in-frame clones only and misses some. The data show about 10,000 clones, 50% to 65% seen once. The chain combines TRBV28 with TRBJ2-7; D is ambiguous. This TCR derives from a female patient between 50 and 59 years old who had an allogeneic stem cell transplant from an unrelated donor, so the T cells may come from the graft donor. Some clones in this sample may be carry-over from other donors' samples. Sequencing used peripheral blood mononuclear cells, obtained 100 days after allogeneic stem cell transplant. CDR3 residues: CASSPSMGFGYEQYF. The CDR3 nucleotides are TGTGCCAGCAGTCCCTCGATGGGGTTCGGATACGAGCAGTACTTC. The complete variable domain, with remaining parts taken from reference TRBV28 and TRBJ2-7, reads DVKVTQSSRYLVKRTGEKVFLECVQDMDHENMFWYRQDPGLGLRLIYFSYDVKMKEKGDIPEGYSVSREKKERFSLILESASTNQTSMYLCASSPSMGFGYEQYFGPGTRLTVT.